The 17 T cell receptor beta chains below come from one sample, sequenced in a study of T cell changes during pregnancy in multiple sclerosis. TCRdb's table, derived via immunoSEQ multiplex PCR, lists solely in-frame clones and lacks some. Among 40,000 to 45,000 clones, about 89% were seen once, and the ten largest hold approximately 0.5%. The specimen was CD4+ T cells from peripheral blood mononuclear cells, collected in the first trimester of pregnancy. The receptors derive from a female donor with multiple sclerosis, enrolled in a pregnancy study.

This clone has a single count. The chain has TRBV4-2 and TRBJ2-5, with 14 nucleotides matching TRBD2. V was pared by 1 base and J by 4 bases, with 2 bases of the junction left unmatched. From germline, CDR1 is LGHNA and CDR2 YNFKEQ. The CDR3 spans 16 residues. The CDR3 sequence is CASSQGLAGGPETQYF. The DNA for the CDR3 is TGTGCCAGCAGCCAAGGACTAGCGGGAGGGCCAGAGACCCAGTACTTC.

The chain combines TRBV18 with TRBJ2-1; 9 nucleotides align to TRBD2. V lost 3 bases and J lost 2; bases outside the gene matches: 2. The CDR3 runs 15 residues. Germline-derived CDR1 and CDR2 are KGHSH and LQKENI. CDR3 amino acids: CASSPSSGAYNEQFF. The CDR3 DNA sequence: TGTGCCAGCTCACCCTCTAGCGGGGCCTACAATGAGCAGTTCTTC.

In DNA, the CDR3 is TGTGCCAGCAGTTCTAGGGGCTTGAGGACTGAAGCTTTCTTT. Its protein is CASSSRGLRTEAFF. V and J are TRBV27 and TRBJ1-1; D possibly corresponds to TRBD1 (5 bases). Deletions cut 4 bases from V and 5 bases from J, with 14 bases between. Germline loops: CDR1 MNHEY, CDR2 SMNVEV (reference sequence). The CDR3 runs 14 residues.

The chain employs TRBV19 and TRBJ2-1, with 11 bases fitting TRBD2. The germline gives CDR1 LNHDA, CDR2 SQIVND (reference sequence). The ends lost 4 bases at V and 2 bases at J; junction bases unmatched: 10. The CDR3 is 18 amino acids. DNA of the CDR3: TGTGCCAGTAGTAACCCCTGGACTAGCGGGCCCGCCTACAATGAGCAGTTCTTC. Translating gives CASSNPWTSGPAYNEQFF.

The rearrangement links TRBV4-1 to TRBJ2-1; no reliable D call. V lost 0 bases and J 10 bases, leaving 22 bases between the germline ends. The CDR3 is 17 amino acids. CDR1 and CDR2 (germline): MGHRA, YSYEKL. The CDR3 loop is CASSQDLRATSHWEQFF. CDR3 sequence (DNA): TGCGCCAGCAGCCAAGATCTTCGAGCGACCTCCCATTGGGAGCAGTTCTTC.

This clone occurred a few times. The CDR3 bases are TGTGCCAGCAGACAGAGAAGGACAGAGGGAACTGAAGCTTTCTTT. Translated, it gives CASRQRRTEGTEAFF. The chain links TRBV5-4 to TRBJ1-1, with D perhaps TRBD1 (6 bases). V was trimmed by 5 bases and J by 5 bases, leaving 19 bases between them. Germline CDR1 is SGHNT and CDR2 is YYREEE (reference sequence). CDR3 length equals 15 residues.

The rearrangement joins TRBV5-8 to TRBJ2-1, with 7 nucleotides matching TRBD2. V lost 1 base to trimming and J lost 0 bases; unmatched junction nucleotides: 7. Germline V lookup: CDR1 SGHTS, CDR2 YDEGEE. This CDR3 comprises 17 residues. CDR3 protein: CASSLSGLAASYNEQFF. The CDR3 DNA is TGTGCCAGCAGCTTGAGTGGGCTAGCGGCCTCCTACAATGAGCAGTTCTTC.

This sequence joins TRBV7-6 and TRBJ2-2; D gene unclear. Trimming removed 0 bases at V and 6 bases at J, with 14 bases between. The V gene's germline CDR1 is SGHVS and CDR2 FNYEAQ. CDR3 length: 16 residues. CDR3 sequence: CASSLARSETAGELFF. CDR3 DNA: TGTGCCAGCAGCTTAGCCCGGAGTGAAACGGCCGGGGAGCTGTTTTTT.

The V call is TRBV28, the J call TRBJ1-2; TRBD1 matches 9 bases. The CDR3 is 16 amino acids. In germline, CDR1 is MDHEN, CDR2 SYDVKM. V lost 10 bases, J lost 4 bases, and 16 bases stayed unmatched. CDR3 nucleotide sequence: TGTGCCACCTTCGTAACGGGACAGGGCTGGTTCTATGGCTACACCTTC. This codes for CATFVTGQGWFYGYTF.

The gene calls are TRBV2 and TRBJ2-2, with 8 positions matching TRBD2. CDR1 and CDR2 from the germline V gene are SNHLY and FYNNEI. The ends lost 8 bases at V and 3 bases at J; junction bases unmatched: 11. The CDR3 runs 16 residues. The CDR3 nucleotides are TGTGCCAGCCTGGGCACCCGCGGGAGGCACACCGGGGAGCTGTTTTTT. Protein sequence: CASLGTRGRHTGELFF.

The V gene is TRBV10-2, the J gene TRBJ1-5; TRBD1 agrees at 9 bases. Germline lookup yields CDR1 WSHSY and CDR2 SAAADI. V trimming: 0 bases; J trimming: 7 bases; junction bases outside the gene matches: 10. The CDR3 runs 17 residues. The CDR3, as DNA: TGCGCCAGCAGTGAGTCCTTTCGCACAGGGGGCCGACAGCCCCAGCATTTT. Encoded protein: CASSESFRTGGRQPQHF.

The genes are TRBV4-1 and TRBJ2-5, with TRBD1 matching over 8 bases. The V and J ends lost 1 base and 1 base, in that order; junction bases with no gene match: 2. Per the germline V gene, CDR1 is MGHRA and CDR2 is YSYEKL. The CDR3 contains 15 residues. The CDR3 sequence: CASSQGDRSQETQYF. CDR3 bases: TGCGCCAGCAGCCAAGGGGACAGGAGCCAAGAGACCCAGTACTTC.

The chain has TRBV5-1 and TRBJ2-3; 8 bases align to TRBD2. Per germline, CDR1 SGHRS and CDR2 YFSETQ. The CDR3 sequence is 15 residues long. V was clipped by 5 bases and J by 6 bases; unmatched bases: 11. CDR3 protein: CASRREGAGVDTQYF. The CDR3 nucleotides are TGCGCCAGCAGAAGGGAGGGAGCGGGAGTCGATACGCAGTATTTT. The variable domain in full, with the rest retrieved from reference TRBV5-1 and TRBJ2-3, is KAGVTQTPRYLIKTRGQQVTLSCSPISGHRSVSWYQQTPGQGLQFLFEYFSETQRNKGNFPGRFSGRQFSNSRSEMNVSTLELGDSALYLCASRREGAGVDTQYFGPGTRLTVL.

CDR3 protein: CASRQASGRGETQYF. In DNA form, the CDR3 reads TGTGCCAGCAGACAGGCTAGTGGAAGGGGAGAGACCCAGTACTTC. The chain carries TRBV28 and TRBJ2-5, with D possibly being TRBD1 (5 bases). Between the trimmed V and J ends, which lost 6 bases and 4 bases, there was a span of 18 bases. Germline V CDR1 and CDR2: MDHEN, SYDVKM. The CDR3 has 15 residues.

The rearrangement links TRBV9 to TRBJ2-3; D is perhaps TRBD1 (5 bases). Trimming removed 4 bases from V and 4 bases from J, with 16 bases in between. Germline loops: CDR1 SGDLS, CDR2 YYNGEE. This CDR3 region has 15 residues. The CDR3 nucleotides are TGTGCCAGCAGCCCTTCTGTTAGGGGTGCAGATACGCAGTATTTT. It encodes CASSPSVRGADTQYF.

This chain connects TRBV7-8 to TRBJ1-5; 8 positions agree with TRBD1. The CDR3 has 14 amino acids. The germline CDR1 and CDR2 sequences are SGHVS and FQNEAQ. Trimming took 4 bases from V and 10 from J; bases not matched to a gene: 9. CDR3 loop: CASSSGGRVQPQHF. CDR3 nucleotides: TGTGCCAGCAGCTCAGGGGGCCGAGTTCAACCCCAGCATTTT.

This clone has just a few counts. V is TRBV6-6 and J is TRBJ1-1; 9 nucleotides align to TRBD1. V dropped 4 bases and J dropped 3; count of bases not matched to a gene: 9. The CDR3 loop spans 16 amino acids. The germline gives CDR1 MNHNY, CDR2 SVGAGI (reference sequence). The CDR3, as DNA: TGTGCCAGCAGTTTTAATACAGGGGGCTCGTACACTGAAGCTTTCTTT. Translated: CASSFNTGGSYTEAFF.